This T cell receptor beta chain originates from a study of blood T cell repertoires in COVID-19. V lost 2 bases and J lost 1; bases outside the gene matches: 7. Germline V gene sequence: CDR1 KGHSH, CDR2 LQKENI. The length of the CDR3 is 16 residues. As originally analysed: Reference gene primer amplification gave estimated nucleated cell counts. Here immunoSEQ multiplex PCR was the method, and the copy in TCRdb shows in-frame clones only, minus some. That table furnishes V, J and clone size, whereas the DNA furnished D and trimming. The table includes roughly 200,000 clones, more than 70% detected once.

The chain is built from TRBV18 and TRBJ1-1; 7 nucleotides line up with TRBD1. The sequenced sample consisted of peripheral blood. The sequence came from a man between 18 and 29 years old with active or convalescent COVID-19. The CDR3 loop is CASSPNQGGGNTEAFF. CDR3 in DNA: TGTGCCAGCTCACCAAATCAAGGGGGCGGGAACACTGAAGCTTTCTTT.